This note documents a single T cell receptor beta chain sequence. The data stem from a study of cytomegalovirus exposure and HLA in healthy donors. Germline CDR1 reads LGHNA; CDR2 reads YNFKEQ. The CDR3 sequence is 13 residues long. Deletions cut 5 bases from V and 3 bases from J, with 10 bases between. PCR amplification relied on 60 Vbeta primers (plus 13 Jbeta primers). TCRdb's copy holds only in-frame clones and misses some; the assay was immunoSEQ multiplex PCR. The sample carries 35,000 to 45,000 clones, roughly half recorded once. V gene TRBV4-2 combines with J gene TRBJ1-2; a weak D match, TRBD1 (5 bases). The source material was PBMCs. This clonotype was sampled from a human donor in good health. The CDR3 protein is CASSRTGYYGYTF. The CDR3, as DNA: TGTGCCAGCAGCAGAACAGGATACTATGGCTACACCTTC.